This TCR beta chain was found in a study of T cell changes during pregnancy in multiple sclerosis. CDR3 length: 15 residues. The V gene's germline CDR1 is MDHEN and CDR2 SYDVKM. The V end was cut by 5 bases, the J end by 2 bases, with 14 bases between. The protocol was immunoSEQ multiplex PCR, while the TCRdb copy is restricted to in-frame clones and leaves out a portion. The sample records roughly 40,000 clones, roughly 94% being singletons. The input for sequencing was peripheral blood, taken in the third trimester of pregnancy. The rearrangement uses TRBV28 and TRBJ2-3; a possible D gene is TRBD1 (5 bases). The sequence was obtained from a female donor with multiple sclerosis, enrolled in a pregnancy study. The chain's CDR3 is CASSGRQLLTDTQYF. The CDR3 region has the DNA TGTGCCAGCAGTGGACGACAGCTCCTCACAGATACGCAGTATTTT.